This T cell receptor (beta chain) was sequenced in a study of post-analysis software for immune sequencing data. Study context: In terms of disease course, relapsing-remitting, secondary progressive and progressive-relapsing multiple sclerosis were included. Study findings and constraints: Relative to controls, patients with multiple sclerosis showed significantly lower normalized Chao1 diversity. TRBV5-6, TRBV5-1 and TRBV20-1 were among a few TRBV segments more frequent in patients than controls. Strong same-batch co-clustering of samples appeared with F measure clustering.

About this clonotype: Its antigen is not identified.

The CDR3 is 17 amino acids. Germline values: CDR1 SGHRS, CDR2 YFSETQ. Trimming removed 0 bases from V and 4 bases from J; junction bases left unmatched: 12. Libraries were made from TCR beta cDNA, and they carried unique molecular identifiers. The T cell input of roughly 0.95 to 10 million gave about 500,000 cDNA molecules. From the PCR reads, TCRdb called clonotypes with MiXCR, one entry per CDR3 protein. The repertoire includes 350,000 to 500,000 distinct CDR3 sequences, 39% of them detected once, and less than 8% sits in the top ten. What was sequenced was blood. The V and J genes are TRBV5-1 and TRBJ1-1, with 7 bases matching TRBD1. The receptor was isolated from a girl between 2 and 10 years old with multiple sclerosis. This CDR3 reads CASSLVPGTARGTEAFF. In DNA form, the CDR3 reads TGCGCCAGCAGCTTGGTACCCGGGACAGCCCGGGGCACTGAAGCTTTCTTT.